This TCR beta chain was sequenced for a study of post-analysis software for immune sequencing data. Study details: Relapsing-remitting, secondary progressive and progressive-relapsing multiple sclerosis courses were included.

Unique molecular identifiers were present in the TCR beta cDNA libraries. The T cell input of roughly 0.95 to 10 million gave about 470,000 cDNA molecules. Each CDR3 protein is one row after TCRdb ran MiXCR on the PCR reads. The sample yields roughly 800,000 distinct CDR3 sequences, 30% seen once. Study outcomes and limitations: Same-batch preparations were strongly co-clustered by F measure. Controls showed lower frequencies than patients for several TRBV segments, and TRBV5-6, TRBV5-1 and TRBV20-1 were among these.

Worth noting for this clonotype: As yet, its antigen is unknown.

With V trimmed by 1 base and J by 5 bases, 19 bases remained unmatched. Germline-derived CDR1 and CDR2 are SGHTA and FQGNSA. This CDR3 comprises 19 residues. The TCR sequence derives from a girl aged 10 to 17 with multiple sclerosis. The chain has TRBV7-2 and TRBJ1-1; 7 nucleotides agree with TRBD1. The sample was blood. The CDR3 loop reads CASSLEAVRSGRGRTEAFF. CDR3 DNA sequence: TGTGCCAGCAGCTTAGAGGCCGTACGGTCGGGTAGGGGGCGGACTGAAGCTTTCTTT. Full variable domain (outside the CDR3, taken from reference TRBV7-2 and TRBJ1-1): GAGVSQSPSNKVTEKGKDVELRCDPISGHTALYWYRQSLGQGLEFLIYFQGNSAPDKSGLPSDRFSAERTGGSVSTLTIQRTQQEDSAVYLCASSLEAVRSGRGRTEAFFGQGTRLTVV.